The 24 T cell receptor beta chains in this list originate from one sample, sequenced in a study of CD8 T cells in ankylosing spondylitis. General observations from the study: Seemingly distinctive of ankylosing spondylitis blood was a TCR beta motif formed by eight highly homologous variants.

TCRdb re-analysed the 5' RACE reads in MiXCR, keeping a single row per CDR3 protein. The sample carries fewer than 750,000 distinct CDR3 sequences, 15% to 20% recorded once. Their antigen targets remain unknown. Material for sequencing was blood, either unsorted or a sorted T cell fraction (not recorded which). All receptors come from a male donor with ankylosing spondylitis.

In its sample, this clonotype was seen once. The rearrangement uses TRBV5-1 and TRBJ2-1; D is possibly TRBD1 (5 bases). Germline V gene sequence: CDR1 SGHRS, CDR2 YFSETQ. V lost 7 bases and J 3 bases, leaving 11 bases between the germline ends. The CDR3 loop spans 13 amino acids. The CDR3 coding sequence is TGCGCCAGCGGTCAGGGCGGCTACAATGAGCAGTTCTTC. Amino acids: CASGQGGYNEQFF.

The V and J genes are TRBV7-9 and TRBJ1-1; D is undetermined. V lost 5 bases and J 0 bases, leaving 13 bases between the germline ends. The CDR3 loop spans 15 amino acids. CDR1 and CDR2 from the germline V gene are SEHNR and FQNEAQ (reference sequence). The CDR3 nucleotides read TGTGCCAGCAGCGCCCAGGAACTCCTGAACACTGAAGCTTTCTTT. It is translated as CASSAQELLNTEAFF.

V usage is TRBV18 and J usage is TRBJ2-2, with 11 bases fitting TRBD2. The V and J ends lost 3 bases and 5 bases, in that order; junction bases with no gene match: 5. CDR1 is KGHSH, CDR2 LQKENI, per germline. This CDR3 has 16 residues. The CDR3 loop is CASSPTSGGSTGELFF. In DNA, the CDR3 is TGTGCCAGCTCACCTACTAGCGGGGGTTCGACCGGGGAGCTGTTTTTT.

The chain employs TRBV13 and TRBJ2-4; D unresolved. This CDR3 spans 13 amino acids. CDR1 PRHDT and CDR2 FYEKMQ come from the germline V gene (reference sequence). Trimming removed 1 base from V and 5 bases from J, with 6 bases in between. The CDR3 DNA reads TGTGCCAGCAGCTTAGTTACAGAAAACATTCAGTACTTC. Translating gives CASSLVTENIQYF. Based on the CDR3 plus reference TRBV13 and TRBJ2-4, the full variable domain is AAGVIQSPRHLIKEKRETATLKCYPIPRHDTVYWYQQGPGQDPQFLISFYEKMQSDKGSIPDRFSAQQFSDYHSELNMSSLELGDSALYFCASSLVTENIQYFGAGTRLSVL.

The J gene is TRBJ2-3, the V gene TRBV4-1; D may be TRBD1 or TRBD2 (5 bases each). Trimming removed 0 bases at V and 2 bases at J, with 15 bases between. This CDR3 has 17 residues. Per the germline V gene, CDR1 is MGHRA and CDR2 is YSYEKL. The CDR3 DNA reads TGCGCCAGCAGCCAAGATCGGGGCAGTACAGCCACAGATACGCAGTATTTT. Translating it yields CASSQDRGSTATDTQYF.

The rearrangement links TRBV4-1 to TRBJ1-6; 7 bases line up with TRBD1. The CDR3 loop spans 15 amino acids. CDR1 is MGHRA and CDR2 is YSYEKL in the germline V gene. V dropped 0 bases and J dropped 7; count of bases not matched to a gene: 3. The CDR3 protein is CASSQEGQLNSPLHF. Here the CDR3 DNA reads TGCGCCAGCAGCCAAGAGGGACAGCTGAATTCACCCCTCCACTTT.

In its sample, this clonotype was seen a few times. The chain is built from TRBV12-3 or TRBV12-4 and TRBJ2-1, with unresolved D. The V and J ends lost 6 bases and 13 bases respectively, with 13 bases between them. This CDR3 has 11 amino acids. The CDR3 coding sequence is TGTGCCAGCAGATTCGCCGGGTCCCAGTTCTTC. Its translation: CASRFAGSQFF.

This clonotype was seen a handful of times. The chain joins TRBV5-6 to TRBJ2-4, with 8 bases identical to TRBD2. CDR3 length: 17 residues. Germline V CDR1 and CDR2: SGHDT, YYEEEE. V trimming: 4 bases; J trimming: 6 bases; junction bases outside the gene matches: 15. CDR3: CASSDNSGNLGRNIQYF. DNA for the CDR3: TGTGCCAGCAGCGATAATAGCGGGAATCTCGGGAGAAACATTCAGTACTTC.

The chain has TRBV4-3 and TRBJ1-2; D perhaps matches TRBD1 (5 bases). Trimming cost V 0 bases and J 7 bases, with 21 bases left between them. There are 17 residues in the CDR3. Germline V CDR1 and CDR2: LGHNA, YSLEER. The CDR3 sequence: CASSQDVGQGRIVGYTF. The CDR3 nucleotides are TGCGCCAGCAGCCAAGATGTAGGGCAGGGACGAATCGTTGGCTACACCTTC.

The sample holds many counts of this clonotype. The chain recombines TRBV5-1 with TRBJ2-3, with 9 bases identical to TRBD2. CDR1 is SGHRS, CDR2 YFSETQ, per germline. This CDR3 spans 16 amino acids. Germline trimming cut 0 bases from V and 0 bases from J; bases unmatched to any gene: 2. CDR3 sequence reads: CASSLVAGGSTDTQYF. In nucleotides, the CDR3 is TGCGCCAGCAGCTTGGTCGCGGGAGGGAGCACAGATACGCAGTATTTT.

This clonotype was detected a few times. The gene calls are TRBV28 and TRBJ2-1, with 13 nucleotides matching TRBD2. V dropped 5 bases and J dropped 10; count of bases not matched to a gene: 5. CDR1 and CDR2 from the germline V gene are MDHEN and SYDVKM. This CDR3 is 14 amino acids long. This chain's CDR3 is CASSEGLAGDEQFF. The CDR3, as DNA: TGTGCCAGCAGTGAAGGACTAGCGGGAGACGAGCAGTTCTTC.

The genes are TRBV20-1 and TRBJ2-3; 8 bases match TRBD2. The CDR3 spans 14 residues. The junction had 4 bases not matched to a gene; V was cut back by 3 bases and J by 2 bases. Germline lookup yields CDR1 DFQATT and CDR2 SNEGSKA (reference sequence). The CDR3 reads CSASGGATTDTQYF. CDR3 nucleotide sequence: TGCAGTGCTAGCGGGGGGGCCACCACAGATACGCAGTATTTT.

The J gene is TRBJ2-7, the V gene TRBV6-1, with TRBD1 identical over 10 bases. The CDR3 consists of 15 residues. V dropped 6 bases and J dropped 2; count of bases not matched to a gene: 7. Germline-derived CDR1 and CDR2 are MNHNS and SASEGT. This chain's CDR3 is CASRAGQGVPYEQYF. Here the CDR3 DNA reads TGTGCCAGCAGGGCCGGACAGGGGGTACCCTACGAGCAGTACTTC.

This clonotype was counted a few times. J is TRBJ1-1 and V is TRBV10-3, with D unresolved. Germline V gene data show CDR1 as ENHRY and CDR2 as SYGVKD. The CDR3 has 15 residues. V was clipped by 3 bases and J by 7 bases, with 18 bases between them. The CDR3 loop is CAISDVQAKPFEAFF. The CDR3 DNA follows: TGTGCCATCAGTGACGTTCAGGCTAAACCGTTTGAAGCTTTCTTT.

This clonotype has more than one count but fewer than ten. The CDR3 reads CASSQEDRHGELFF. CDR3 nucleotide sequence: TGCGCCAGCAGCCAAGAGGACCGGCACGGGGAGCTGTTTTTT. This chain joins TRBV4-1 and TRBJ2-2; no reliable D call. The CDR3 consists of 14 residues. Trimming removed 0 bases from V and 7 bases from J, with 9 bases in between. Per the germline V gene, CDR1 is MGHRA and CDR2 is YSYEKL.

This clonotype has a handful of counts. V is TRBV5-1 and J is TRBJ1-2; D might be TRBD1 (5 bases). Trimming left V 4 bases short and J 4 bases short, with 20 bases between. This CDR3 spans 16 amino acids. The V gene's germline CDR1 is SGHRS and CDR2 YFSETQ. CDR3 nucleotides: TGCGCCAGCAGCGTGGAGTCGGACAATGAGCTCTATGGCTACACCTTC. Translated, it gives CASSVESDNELYGYTF.

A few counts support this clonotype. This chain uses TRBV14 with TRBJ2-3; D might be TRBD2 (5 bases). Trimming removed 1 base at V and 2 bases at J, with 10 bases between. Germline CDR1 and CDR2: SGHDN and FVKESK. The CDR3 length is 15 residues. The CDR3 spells CASSQGRRDTDTQYF. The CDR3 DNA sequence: TGTGCCAGCAGCCAAGGGAGACGGGACACAGATACGCAGTATTTT. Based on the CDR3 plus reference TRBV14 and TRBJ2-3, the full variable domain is EAGVTQFPSHSVIEKGQTVTLRCDPISGHDNLYWYRRVMGKEIKFLLHFVKESKQDESGMPNNRFLAERTGGTYSTLKVQPAELEDSGVYFCASSQGRRDTDTQYFGPGTRLTVL.

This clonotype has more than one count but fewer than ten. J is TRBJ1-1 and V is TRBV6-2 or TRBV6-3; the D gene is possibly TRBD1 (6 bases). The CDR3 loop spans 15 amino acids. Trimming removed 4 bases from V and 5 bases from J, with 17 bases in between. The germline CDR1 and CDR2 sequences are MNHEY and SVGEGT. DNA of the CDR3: TGTGCCAGCAGTTCCACCCTGACAGGTAGAACTGAAGCTTTCTTT. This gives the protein CASSSTLTGRTEAFF.

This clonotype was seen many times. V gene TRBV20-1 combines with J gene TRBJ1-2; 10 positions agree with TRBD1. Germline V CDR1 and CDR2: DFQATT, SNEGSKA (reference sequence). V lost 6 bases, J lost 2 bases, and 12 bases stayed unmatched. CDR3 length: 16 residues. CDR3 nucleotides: TGCAGTGCCTCTACAGGGACAGGGGTACTGAACTATGGCTACACCTTC. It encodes CSASTGTGVLNYGYTF.

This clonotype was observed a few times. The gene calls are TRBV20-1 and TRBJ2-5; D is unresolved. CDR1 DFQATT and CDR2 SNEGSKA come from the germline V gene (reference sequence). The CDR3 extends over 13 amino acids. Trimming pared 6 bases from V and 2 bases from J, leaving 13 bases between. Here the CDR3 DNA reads TGCAGTGCCCTCCTGACCGATCAAGAGACCCAGTACTTC. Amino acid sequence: CSALLTDQETQYF.

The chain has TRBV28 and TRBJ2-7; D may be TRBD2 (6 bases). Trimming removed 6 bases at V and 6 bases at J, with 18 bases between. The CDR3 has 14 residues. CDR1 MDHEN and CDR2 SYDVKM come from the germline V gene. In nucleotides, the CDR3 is TGTGCCAGCAGCCCCCGGGCGGGAATGGGCGAGCAGTACTTC. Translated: CASSPRAGMGEQYF.

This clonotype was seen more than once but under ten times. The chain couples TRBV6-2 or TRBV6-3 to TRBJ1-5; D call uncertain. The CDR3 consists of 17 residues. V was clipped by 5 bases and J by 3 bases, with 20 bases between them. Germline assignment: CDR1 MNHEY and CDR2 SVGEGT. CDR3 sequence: CASSGEGAGTDNQPQHF. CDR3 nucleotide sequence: TGTGCCAGCAGTGGGGAAGGCGCCGGAACGGACAATCAGCCCCAGCATTTT.

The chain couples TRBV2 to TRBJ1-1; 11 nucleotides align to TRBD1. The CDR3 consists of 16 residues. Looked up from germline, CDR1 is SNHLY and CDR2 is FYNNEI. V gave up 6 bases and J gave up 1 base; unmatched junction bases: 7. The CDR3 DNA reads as TGTGCCAGCAGGGCCGGGACAGGGGGGGCGAACACTGAAGCTTTCTTT. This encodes CASRAGTGGANTEAFF.

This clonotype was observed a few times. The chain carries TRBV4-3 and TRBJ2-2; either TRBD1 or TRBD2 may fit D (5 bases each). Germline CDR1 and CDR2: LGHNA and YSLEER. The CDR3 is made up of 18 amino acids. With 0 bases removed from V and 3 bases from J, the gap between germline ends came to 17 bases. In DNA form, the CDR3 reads TGCGCCAGCAGCCAAGATGGGGGTGCAGGGCTCTACACCGGGGAGCTGTTTTTT. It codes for CASSQDGGAGLYTGELFF.